Below are 15 T cell receptor beta chains sequenced from a single sample in a study of cytomegalovirus exposure and HLA in healthy donors. This PCR relied on a set of 60 Vbeta primers and 13 Jbeta primers. Assay: immunoSEQ multiplex PCR; the TCRdb copy retains only in-frame clones and omits some. The sample comprises roughly 120,000 clones, 76% of which are singletons, and roughly 2% rests with the top ten. Source material: PBMCs. The receptors were sampled from a middle-aged man in good health and CMV-seronegative.

The chain joins TRBV28 to TRBJ1-1; tentative D call: TRBD1 (6 bases). The CDR3 loop spans 15 amino acids. V was pared by 5 bases and J by 7 bases, with 20 bases between. Germline V lookup: CDR1 MDHEN, CDR2 SYDVKM. The DNA for the CDR3 is TGTGCCAGCAGTGTGTCGGCTGGGGGGGCCTGTGAAGCTTTCTTT. This codes for CASSVSAGGACEAFF.

The V gene is TRBV4-3, the J gene TRBJ2-5; 7 bases are a match to TRBD2. CDR1 is LGHNA and CDR2 is YSLEER in the germline V gene. CDR3 length: 17 amino acids. V dropped 1 base and J dropped 1; count of bases not matched to a gene: 9. The CDR3 loop is CASSQGLVRGGQETQYF. The DNA for the CDR3 is TGCGCCAGCAGCCAAGGCCTAGTTCGCGGGGGCCAAGAGACCCAGTACTTC.

The chain couples TRBV7-8 to TRBJ1-5, with TRBD1 matching 9 bases. The V gene's germline CDR1 is SGHVS and CDR2 FQNEAQ. V gave up 5 bases and J gave up 2 bases; unmatched junction bases: 1. The CDR3 is 14 residues long. The DNA for the CDR3 is TGTGCCAGCAGCCGGACAGGGGGCAATCAGCCCCAGCATTTT. Protein: CASSRTGGNQPQHF.

This chain connects TRBV19 to TRBJ1-1, with 7 bases aligning to TRBD1. Germline V gives CDR1 LNHDA, CDR2 SQIVND (reference sequence). V lost 5 bases, J lost 6 bases, and 21 bases stayed unmatched. CDR3 length: 18 residues. The DNA of the CDR3 is TGTGCCAGTAGTGTCAGACAGGGTGTATCCGTCCACTACGCTGAAGCTTTCTTT. Amino acid sequence: CASSVRQGVSVHYAEAFF.

This clone turned up a few times. The J gene is TRBJ2-4, the V gene TRBV28; D may be TRBD2 (5 bases). This CDR3 is 16 amino acids long. CDR1 and CDR2 (germline): MDHEN, SYDVKM. V lost 4 bases, J lost 0 bases, and 13 bases lay in between. The CDR3 sequence is CASSSPGRLAKNIQYF. CDR3 nucleotides: TGTGCCAGCAGTTCACCGGGAAGACTAGCCAAAAACATTCAGTACTTC.

V usage is TRBV9 and J usage is TRBJ1-2; D may be TRBD1 (6 bases). The CDR3 sequence is 15 residues long. The germline V gene encodes CDR1 SGDLS and CDR2 YYNGEE. V gave up 4 bases and J gave up 2 bases, with 15 bases separating them. The CDR3, as DNA: TGTGCCAGCAGCACCGATGCCGGGACAAACTATGGCTACACCTTC. Protein sequence: CASSTDAGTNYGYTF.

The CDR3 region has the DNA TGTGCCAGCAGCTTAGAGATCGGGCTAGCGGGGGGGGCAGATACGCAGTATTTT. Translation: CASSLEIGLAGGADTQYF. The chain has TRBV7-2 and TRBJ2-3; TRBD2 matches at 12 bases. Germline V gives CDR1 SGHTA, CDR2 FQGNSA. The trim removed 1 base at V and 4 bases at J, leaving 9 bases unmatched. The CDR3 spans 18 residues.

This sequence joins TRBV7-2 and TRBJ2-5; 7 positions match TRBD2. The V gene end was trimmed by 5 bases and the J gene end by 4 bases; junction bases not matched to a gene: 4. Germline assignment: CDR1 SGHTA and CDR2 FQGNSA. The CDR3 is 13 residues long. CDR3 bases: TGTGCCAGCAGCCGCGGCGGGGGAGAGACCCAGTACTTC. It specifies CASSRGGGETQYF. The full variable domain, rest sourced from reference TRBV7-2 and TRBJ2-5, is GAGVSQSPSNKVTEKGKDVELRCDPISGHTALYWYRQSLGQGLEFLIYFQGNSAPDKSGLPSDRFSAERTGGSVSTLTIQRTQQEDSAVYLCASSRGGGETQYFGPGTRLLVL.

This clone has just one count. This chain uses TRBV19 with TRBJ2-3; weak D call: TRBD2 (5 bases). V was pared by 9 bases and J by 0 bases, with 19 bases between. The CDR3 covers 16 residues. Germline V gene sequence: CDR1 LNHDA, CDR2 SQIVND (reference sequence). The CDR3 here is CASNPASRYSTDTQYF. In DNA, the CDR3 is TGTGCCAGCAATCCAGCTAGCCGATATAGCACAGATACGCAGTATTTT.

The gene calls are TRBV7-9 and TRBJ1-1, with 7 bases fitting TRBD1. Germline CDR1 and CDR2: SEHNR and FQNEAQ (reference sequence). The CDR3 runs 16 residues. The V segment lost 1 base and the J segment 1 base; nucleotides outside the gene matches: 6. The CDR3 DNA sequence: TGTGCCAGCAGCTTAGGTTTCGGGACAGAGAACACTGAAGCTTTCTTT. It codes for CASSLGFGTENTEAFF.

V gene TRBV6-1 combines with J gene TRBJ1-2; D possibly corresponds to TRBD1 (6 bases). Germline CDR1 and CDR2: MNHNS and SASEGT. Trimming cost V 6 bases and J 8 bases, with 16 bases left between them. The CDR3 spans 13 residues. The CDR3 nucleotides read TGTGCCAGCAGCCGGCCAGGGGTGGGAGGCTACACCTTC. As protein: CASSRPGVGGYTF.

The gene calls are TRBV5-8 and TRBJ1-5; 8 bases match TRBD1. The CDR3 has 14 residues. The germline CDR1 and CDR2 sequences are SGHTS and YDEGEE. V lost 4 bases and J lost 6; bases outside the gene matches: 6. CDR3 loop: CASSTGQGGQPQHF. Here the CDR3 DNA reads TGTGCCAGCAGCACCGGACAGGGAGGTCAGCCCCAGCATTTT.

This clone occurred a few times. This chain joins TRBV19 and TRBJ2-5, with D tentatively TRBD1 (5 bases). The germline V gene encodes CDR1 LNHDA and CDR2 SQIVND (reference sequence). The CDR3 loop spans 14 amino acids. V gave up 1 base and J gave up 4 bases, with 10 bases separating them. The CDR3 here is CASSIAPTGETQYF. In DNA form, the CDR3 reads TGTGCCAGTAGTATAGCCCCAACAGGAGAGACCCAGTACTTC.

The chain combines TRBV5-4 with TRBJ2-7; TRBD1 matches 9 bases. Germline CDR1 reads SGHNT; CDR2 reads YYREEE (reference sequence). The CDR3 sequence is 17 residues long. J gave up 3 bases and V 0 bases, and 10 bases lay outside the gene matches. CDR3 amino acids: CASSLGNNRGLVYEQYV. CDR3 DNA: TGTGCCAGCAGCTTGGGAAATAACAGGGGGCTCGTCTACGAGCAGTACGTC.

The genes are TRBV18 and TRBJ1-3; a weak D match, TRBD1 (5 bases). Germline V gives CDR1 KGHSH, CDR2 LQKENI. The germline V and J ends were trimmed by 3 bases and 4 bases, with 10 bases remaining between them. The CDR3 consists of 14 residues. The DNA for the CDR3 is TGTGCCAGCTCACCGACAGAAGACGGAAACACCATATATTTT. This gives the protein CASSPTEDGNTIYF.